The 17 T cell receptor beta chains reported below all come from one sample, sequenced in a study of Tregs in tolerant kidney transplant recipients. TCRdb's table, derived via immunoSEQ multiplex PCR, lists solely in-frame clones and lacks some. This sample lists around 32,000 clones; its ten largest clones have 1.5% to 2%. The nonmyeloablative bone marrow transplants came from related graft donors, with transient mixed chimerism. This specimen was CD4+ T cells from blood (PBMCs), taken 24 months after the transplant. Receptors originate from a human patient who received a combined kidney and bone marrow transplant. These T cells may partly come from the graft donor.

A note on this clone: The observed sequence ends 3 residues before the CDR3 terminus, with the missing tail filled in from the germline J gene. The chain recombines TRBV4-1 with TRBJ1-3, with 7 bases identical to TRBD1. Germline V gene lookup returns CDR1 MGHRA and CDR2 YSYEKL. This CDR3 is 16 amino acids long. Losses at the gene ends were 5 bases for V and 0 bases for J; bases not matched to a gene: 7. The CDR3 bases that were read are TGCGCCAGCAGCTTGACCGGGACAGACTCTGGAAACACC. Amino acids: CASSLTGTDSGNT. The entire CDR3 protein is CASSLTGTDSGNTIYF.

As regards this clone: The CDR3 extends 3 residues past the end of the read, so its final part is completed from the germline J gene. This sequence joins TRBV18 and TRBJ1-5; 8 bases agree with TRBD1. The germline V gene has CDR1 KGHSH and CDR2 LQKENI. With 0 bases clipped from V and 8 bases from J, the junction kept 0 bases outside the gene matches. The CDR3 runs 13 residues. CDR3 sequence: CASSPPTGEPQHF. Partial CDR3 DNA: TGTGCCAGCTCACCACCGACAGGGGAGCCC.

CDR3 DNA, as far as it was read: TGCGCCAGCAGCTTGGCTGGGACTAGCGGGAGGGGAGAGACC. Amino acids: CASSLAGTSGRGET. The complete CDR3 sequence is CASSLAGTSGRGETQYF. The chain has TRBV5-1 and TRBJ2-5, with 16 bases matching TRBD2. The read falls 3 residues short of the CDR3 end, and the missing part is taken from the germline J gene. Trimming removed 0 bases from V and 4 bases from J; junction bases left unmatched: 3. Germline CDR1 is SGHRS and CDR2 is YFSETQ. This CDR3 spans 17 amino acids.

Notes on this clone: The sequence runs out 3 residues before the end of the CDR3; the remainder is reconstructed from the germline J gene. J is TRBJ1-4 and V is TRBV18, with 7 bases lining up with TRBD1. Trimming at V came to 4 bases and at J to 8 bases, leaving 7 bases not matched to a gene. CDR1 is KGHSH, CDR2 LQKENI, per germline. The length of the CDR3 is 14 residues. The covered CDR3 bases are TGTGCCAGCTCACTACAGGGGAGGCACGAAAAA. As protein: CASSLQGRHEK. The entire CDR3 protein reads CASSLQGRHEKLFF. Full variable domain (outside the CDR3, taken from reference TRBV18 and TRBJ1-4): NAGVMQNPRHLVRRRGQEARLRCSPMKGHSHVYWYRQLPEEGLKFMVYLQKENIIDESGMPKERFSAEFPKEGPSILRIQQVVRGDSAAYFCASSLQGRHEKLFFGSGTQLSVL.

With respect to this clone: The read terminates 3 residues ahead of where the CDR3 ends, so the germline J gene completes it. This chain joins TRBV7-9 and TRBJ2-7, with D possibly TRBD2 on 5 matching bases. Trimming removed 5 bases at V and 2 bases at J, with 10 bases between. The CDR3 length is 13 residues. Per germline, CDR1 SEHNR and CDR2 FQNEAQ (reference sequence). The part of the CDR3 DNA that was read is TGTGCCAGCAGCACCCCTAGCACCTACGAG. Translating it yields CASSTPSTYE. The complete CDR3 reads CASSTPSTYEQYF. Complete variable domain (other parts from reference TRBV7-9 and TRBJ2-7): DTGVSQNPRHKITKRGQNVTFRCDPISEHNRLYWYRQTLGQGPEFLTYFQNEAQLEKSRLLSDRFSAERPKGSFSTLEIQRTEQGDSAMYLCASSTPSTYEQYFGPGTRLTVT.

As for this clone: Coverage ceases 3 residues before the CDR3 finishes, and the germline J gene fills in the end. The chain couples TRBV11-1 to TRBJ2-5, with 10 bases fitting TRBD1. The V segment lost 3 bases and the J segment 1 base; nucleotides outside the gene matches: 2. CDR1 and CDR2 (germline): SGHAT, FQDESV (reference sequence). The CDR3 length is 15 residues. The CDR3 is CASSFWTGGQETQYF. The part of the CDR3 DNA that was read is TGTGCCAGCAGCTTCTGGACAGGGGGCCAAGAGACC.

With regard to this clone: The DNA ends 3 residues before the CDR3 does, and the rest of the CDR3 is filled in from the germline J gene. This chain joins TRBV29-1 and TRBJ2-5, with 13 bases aligning to TRBD2. This CDR3 has 14 residues. Germline V gene data show CDR1 as SQVTM and CDR2 as ANQGSEA. V was clipped by 1 base and J by 7 bases; unmatched bases: 3. The CDR3 sequence is CSVEGRLAGGTQYF. The sequenced part of the CDR3 DNA is TGCAGCGTTGAAGGTCGACTAGCGGGGGGGACC.

For this clone: The read gets to within 3 residues of the CDR3 end, and the germline J gene fills in the rest. The chain carries TRBV30 and TRBJ2-5; 16 positions agree with TRBD2. V dropped 5 bases and J dropped 4; count of bases not matched to a gene: 10. The V gene's germline CDR1 is GTSNPN and CDR2 SVGIG (reference sequence). The CDR3 spans 17 residues. CDR3 bases read: TGTGCCTGGGGGGGACTAGCGGGAGGGGCTTGGAGAGAGACC. Amino acids: CAWGGLAGGAWRET. The whole CDR3 reads CAWGGLAGGAWRETQYF.

On this clone: Germline and junction disagree at one end, which may indicate a read error. The sequenced fragment ends 3 residues before the CDR3 boundary, so the rest is inferred from the germline J gene. The chain recombines TRBV20-1 with TRBJ1-1, with a tentative D call TRBD1 (5 bases). This CDR3 region has 14 residues. Germline CDR1 is DFQATT and CDR2 is SNEGSKA (reference sequence). This chain's CDR3 is CNARPRALYTEAFF. Partial CDR3 DNA: TGCAATGCTAGGCCCAGGGCTTTGTACACTGAA.

With respect to this clone: The read finishes 3 residues shy of the CDR3 end, and the germline J gene is used to complete it. The chain has TRBV15 and TRBJ1-2, with no clear D. V dropped 0 bases and J dropped 1 base, with 9 bases sitting between them. This CDR3 spans 15 amino acids. Germline-derived CDR1 and CDR2 are LNHNV and YYDKDF (reference sequence). CDR3 protein: CATSREAGYNYGYTF. The DNA read from the CDR3 is TGTGCCACCAGCAGAGAAGCCGGTTATAACTATGGC.

Comment on this clone: The DNA ends 3 residues before the CDR3 does, and the rest of the CDR3 is filled in from the germline J gene. The rearrangement joins TRBV30 to TRBJ1-1; D perhaps matches TRBD1 (5 bases). Germline V gene lookup returns CDR1 GTSNPN and CDR2 SVGIG (reference sequence). The CDR3 has 13 residues. V was clipped by 1 base and J by 3 bases, with 9 bases between them. The CDR3 DNA, read in part, is TGTGCCTGGAGTGAGGGGTGGGACACTGAA. Translating gives CAWSEGWDTE. The entire CDR3 protein reads CAWSEGWDTEAFF. The full variable domain, in which reference TRBV30 and TRBJ1-1 provide the parts outside the CDR3, is SQTIHQWPATLVQPVGSPLSLECTVEGTSNPNLYWYRQAAGRGLQLLFYSVGIGQISSEVPQNLSASRPQDRQFILSSKKLLLSDSGFYLCAWSEGWDTEAFFGQGTRLTVV.

Concerning this clone: The read halts 3 residues ahead of the CDR3 end, with the missing end drawn from the germline J gene. This chain connects TRBV18 to TRBJ1-1; weak D call: TRBD1 (5 bases). V gave up 6 bases and J gave up 6 bases, with 14 bases separating them. The CDR3 totals 13 residues. From germline, CDR1 is KGHSH and CDR2 LQKENI. CDR3 in amino acids: CASSQFREAEAFF. The part of the CDR3 DNA that was read is TGTGCCAGCTCCCAGTTCAGGGAGGCTGAA.

Details on this clone: Read data end 3 residues before the CDR3 end; the end is taken from the germline J gene. The chain uses TRBV7-2 and TRBJ1-1, with TRBD1 identical over 7 bases. V lost 5 bases and J lost 2; bases outside the gene matches: 5. The CDR3 runs to 14 residues. Per the germline V gene, CDR1 is SGHTA and CDR2 is FQGNSA. The CDR3: CASSIQGVNTEAFF. CDR3 DNA (partial): TGTGCCAGCAGCATCCAGGGGGTCAACACTGAA.

Comments on this clone: The read terminates 3 residues ahead of where the CDR3 ends, so the germline J gene completes it. V usage is TRBV6-2 or TRBV6-3 and J usage is TRBJ2-3; the match to TRBD2 covers 7 bases. Per germline, CDR1 MNHEY and CDR2 SVGEGT. This CDR3 comprises 17 residues. J lost 7 bases, V lost 2 bases, and 15 bases had no gene match. CDR3 sequence: CASSYALIRAGENTQYF. The DNA read from the CDR3 is TGTGCCAGCAGTTACGCCCTGATTCGGGCGGGAGAAAATACG.

Regarding this clone: The read comes to an end 3 residues before the CDR3 does, leaving the germline J gene to fill in the end. V usage is TRBV19 and J usage is TRBJ2-7, with 8 bases matching TRBD1. Germline CDR1 and CDR2: LNHDA and SQIVND (reference sequence). J lost 4 bases, V lost 9 bases, and 14 bases had no gene match. CDR3 length equals 15 residues. The covered CDR3 bases are TGTGCCAGCCAGGCAGGAGACAGGGGTTTTTACGAG. Its translation is CASQAGDRGFYE. The full-length CDR3 reads as CASQAGDRGFYEQYF.

The CDR3 spells CASSPLTGSGYTF. Incomplete CDR3 DNA: TGTGCCAGCAGTCCCTTGACAGGGAGCGGC. This sequence joins TRBV6-2 or TRBV6-3 and TRBJ1-2, with TRBD1 matching 7 bases. The read gets to within 3 residues of the CDR3 end, and the germline J gene fills in the rest. CDR1 MNHEY and CDR2 SVGEGT come from the germline V gene. This CDR3 is built from 13 residues.

Regarding this clone: The read gets to within 3 residues of the CDR3 end, and the germline J gene fills in the rest. The genes are TRBV20-1 and TRBJ1-4; 7 nucleotides agree with TRBD1. Germline assignment: CDR1 DFQATT and CDR2 SNEGSKA (reference sequence). The CDR3 runs to 15 residues. V gave up 3 bases and J gave up 4 bases; unmatched junction bases: 8. The CDR3 loop reads CSARNRQGFNEKLFF. CDR3 DNA, as far as it was read: TGCAGTGCTAGGAACCGACAGGGTTTTAATGAAAAA.